One and the same sample provided the 5 T cell receptor beta chains below, sequenced in a study of T cell changes during pregnancy in multiple sclerosis (dated by TCRdb to between 2017 and 2020). Library preparation employed the immunoSEQ multiplex PCR assay. TCRdb provides this immuneACCESS table in a form limited to in-frame rearrangements. Some clones are lacking; in checked studies, under half of them reflect an unresolved V gene, and why the rest are absent is not known. This sample has around 60,000 clones in its table, and roughly 89% of those were observed once. The ten largest clones take up roughly 1.4% of the sample. Sequenced material: peripheral blood, taken in the second trimester of pregnancy. These receptors all come from a female donor with multiple sclerosis, enrolled in a pregnancy study.

The chain couples TRBV13 to TRBJ2-1; 8 bases align to TRBD2. In germline, CDR1 is PRHDT, CDR2 FYEKMQ (reference sequence). J lost 6 bases, V lost 8 bases, and 9 bases had no gene match. This CDR3 region has 14 residues. The CDR3 nucleotides read TGTGCCAGCGGTACGGGAGGGGCCGGCAATGAGCAGTTCTTC. It codes for CASGTGGAGNEQFF. The full variable domain, completed using reference TRBV13 and TRBJ2-1, is AAGVIQSPRHLIKEKRETATLKCYPIPRHDTVYWYQQGPGQDPQFLISFYEKMQSDKGSIPDRFSAQQFSDYHSELNMSSLELGDSALYFCASGTGGAGNEQFFGPGTRLTVL.

The chain has TRBV29-1 and TRBJ2-3; the match to TRBD2 covers 10 bases. Germline V gene data show CDR1 as SQVTM and CDR2 as ANQGSEA. Trimming cost V 4 bases and J 0 bases; bases outside gene matches: 7. The CDR3 has 16 residues. The CDR3 DNA reads as TGCAGCGTTGCGAGGACTAGCGGACCTAGCACAGATACGCAGTATTTT. This translates into CSVARTSGPSTDTQYF.

The rearrangement links TRBV30 to TRBJ1-2, with TRBD1 matching over 7 bases. Germline lookup yields CDR1 GTSNPN and CDR2 SVGIG (reference sequence). The CDR3 is made up of 16 amino acids. Unmatched junction bases numbered 17, after V lost 2 bases and J lost 8 bases. CDR3 in amino acids: CAWSSMTGWKVRGYTF. CDR3 nucleotide sequence: TGTGCCTGGAGTTCGATGACAGGGTGGAAGGTGAGGGGCTACACCTTC.

V usage is TRBV4-1 and J usage is TRBJ1-1; 10 nucleotides match TRBD1. The CDR3 covers 18 residues. V lost 1 base, J lost 2 bases, and 10 bases stayed unmatched. CDR1 is MGHRA, CDR2 YSYEKL, per germline. CDR3 loop: CASSQGRGTGAFNTEAFF. Written as DNA, the CDR3 is TGCGCCAGCAGCCAAGGAAGGGGGACAGGGGCCTTCAACACTGAAGCTTTCTTT.

This clone was found a few times. V usage is TRBV7-8 and J usage is TRBJ2-1; 7 nucleotides line up with TRBD1. Trimming removed 7 bases from V and 4 bases from J; junction bases left unmatched: 10. CDR1 is SGHVS and CDR2 is FQNEAQ in the germline V gene. CDR3 length: 15 amino acids. In nucleotides, the CDR3 is TGTGCCAGCACCCCGGGGACAGCCTTATACAATGAGCAGTTCTTC. It encodes CASTPGTALYNEQFF.